This is a list of T cell receptor beta chains from one sample in a study of OX40 agonist ivuxolimab in advanced cancers. Libraries were prepared by immunoSEQ multiplex PCR; TCRdb keeps only in-frame clonotypes and omits some of them. The table includes 60,000 or so clones, approximately 87% detected once. The sequenced sample was CD4+ or CD8+ T cells sorted from blood, obtained in a trial of the OX40 agonist ivuxolimab. These receptors came from an adult with an advanced solid tumor such as melanoma, head and neck, liver or kidney cancer. Both conserved end residues are part of each CDR3. D genes are given only for firm matches. Only part of the rows carry a size: once, few, many, or a class if the clone is expanded.

D,J,V,size,CDR3,DNA
TRBD2,TRBJ2-7,TRBV28,.,CASGSIAGGLLYEQYF,TGTGCCAGCGGGTCCATAGCGGGAGGCCTCCTCTACGAGCAGTACTTC
.,TRBJ1-6,TRBV19,.,CASSMAGGQTPLHF,TGTGCCAGTAGTATGGCCGGGGGACAAACACCCCTCCACTTT
TRBD2,TRBJ2-5,TRBV6-1,.,CASTPIAGATETQYF,TGTGCCAGCACTCCTATAGCGGGGGCAACGGAGACCCAGTACTTC
.,TRBJ1-1,TRBV6-6,.,CASRQTGMGATEAFF,TGTGCCAGCAGACAGACCGGGATGGGGGCCACTGAAGCTTTCTTT
.,TRBJ2-3,TRBV7-9,.,CASSEWDPLDTQYF,TGTGCCAGCAGCGAATGGGACCCGTTGGATACGCAGTATTTT
TRBD1,TRBJ1-2,TRBV5-6,.,CASSPTGTGDGYTF,TGTGCCAGCAGCCCGACCGGGACAGGGGATGGCTACACCTTC
.,TRBJ1-1,TRBV9,.,CASSVVVNTEAFF,TGTGCCAGCAGCGTAGTGGTGAACACTGAAGCTTTCTTT
TRBD2,TRBJ2-2,TRBV7-6,.,CASSLDGAGAGELFF,TGTGCCAGCAGCTTAGACGGGGCGGGGGCCGGGGAGCTGTTTTTT
.,TRBJ1-5,TRBV7-2,.,CASSLGVPNSNQPQHF,TGTGCCAGCAGCTTAGGAGTCCCTAATAGCAATCAGCCCCAGCATTTT
.,TRBJ2-5,TRBV7-2,.,CASSRTVQETQYF,TGTGCCAGCAGCCGAACGGTGCAAGAGACCCAGTACTTC
.,TRBJ2-3,TRBV30,.,CAWSVGADTQYF,TGTGCCTGGAGTGTAGGGGCAGATACGCAGTATTTT
TRBD1,TRBJ2-7,TRBV5-6,.,CASSRYRGPSYEQYF,TGTGCCAGCAGCCGCTACAGGGGCCCGTCCTACGAGCAGTACTTC
.,TRBJ1-1,TRBV29-1,once,CSVERGPNTEAFF,TGCAGCGTTGAACGGGGGCCGAACACTGAAGCTTTCTTT
TRBD1,TRBJ1-2,TRBV6-5,.,CASSYPGQGVDGYTF,TGTGCCAGCAGTTACCCGGGACAGGGGGTTGATGGCTACACCTTC
.,TRBJ1-1,TRBV4-1,.,CASSQASRTGNTEAFF,TGCGCCAGCAGCCAAGCTTCTCGGACGGGGAACACTGAAGCTTTCTTT
.,TRBJ2-1,TRBV11-3,once,CASSLSGASYNEQFF,TGTGCCAGCAGCTTATCAGGGGCTTCCTACAATGAGCAGTTCTTC
TRBD2,TRBJ2-1,TRBV11-2,.,CASSSTWTSGYNEQFF,TGTGCCAGCAGCTCAACCTGGACTAGCGGCTACAATGAGCAGTTCTTC
.,TRBJ2-3,TRBV19,.,CASSKSGRYGGADTQYF,TGTGCCAGTAGTAAAAGCGGCCGATACGGCGGGGCAGATACGCAGTATTTT
.,TRBJ1-2,TRBV5-4,.,CASSLAQSNYGYTF,TGTGCCAGCAGCTTGGCCCAGTCTAACTATGGCTACACCTTC
.,TRBJ2-5,TRBV7-3,.,CASSLKWGETQYF,TGTGCCAGCAGCTTAAAGTGGGGGGAGACCCAGTACTTC
.,TRBJ1-2,TRBV2,.,CASRQESAYGYTF,TGTGCCAGCAGACAAGAGTCAGCCTATGGCTACACCTTC
TRBD1,TRBJ2-7,TRBV5-1,.,CASSLEGTGGPYEQYF,TGCGCCAGCAGCTTGGAAGGGACAGGAGGGCCCTACGAGCAGTACTTC
TRBD1,TRBJ1-5,TRBV4-3,.,CASSRPNRGVGFNQPQHF,TGCGCCAGCAGCCGGCCTAACAGGGGAGTCGGTTTCAATCAGCCCCAGCATTTT
TRBD1,TRBJ1-1,TRBV7-9,.,CASSTGQIRAEAFF,TGTGCCAGCAGCACGGGACAGATCCGCGCTGAAGCTTTCTTT